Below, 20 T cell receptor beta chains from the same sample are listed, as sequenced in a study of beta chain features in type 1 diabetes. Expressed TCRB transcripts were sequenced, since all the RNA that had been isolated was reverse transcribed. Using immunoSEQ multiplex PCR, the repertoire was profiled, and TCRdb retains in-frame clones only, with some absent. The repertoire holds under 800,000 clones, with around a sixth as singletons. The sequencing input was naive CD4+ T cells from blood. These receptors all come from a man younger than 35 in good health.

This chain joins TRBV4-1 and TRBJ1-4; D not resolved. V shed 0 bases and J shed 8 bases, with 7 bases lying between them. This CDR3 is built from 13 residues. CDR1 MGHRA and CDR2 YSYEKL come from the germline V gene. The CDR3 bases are TGCGCCAGCAGCCAAGAAGGCAAGGAAAAACTGTTTTTT. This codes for CASSQEGKEKLFF.

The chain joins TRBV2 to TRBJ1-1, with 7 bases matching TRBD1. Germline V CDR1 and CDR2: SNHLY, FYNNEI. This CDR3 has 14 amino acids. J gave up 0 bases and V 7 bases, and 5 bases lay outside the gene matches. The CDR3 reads CASNRQGLNTEAFF. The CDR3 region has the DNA TGTGCCAGCAATCGACAGGGTCTGAACACTGAAGCTTTCTTT.

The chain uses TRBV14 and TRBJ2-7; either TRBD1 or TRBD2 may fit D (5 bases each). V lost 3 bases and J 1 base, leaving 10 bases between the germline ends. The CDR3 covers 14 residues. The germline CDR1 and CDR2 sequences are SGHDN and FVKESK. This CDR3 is CASSHQGRSYEQYF. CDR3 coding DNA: TGTGCCAGCAGCCACCAGGGACGTTCCTACGAGCAGTACTTC.

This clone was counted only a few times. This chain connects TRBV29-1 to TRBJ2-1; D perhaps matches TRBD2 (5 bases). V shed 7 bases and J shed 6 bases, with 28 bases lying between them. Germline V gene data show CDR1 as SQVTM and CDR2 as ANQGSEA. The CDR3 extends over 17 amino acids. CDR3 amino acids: CSGLLGAEPIGSNEQFF. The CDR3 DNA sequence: TGCAGCGGCCTGTTGGGAGCGGAACCCATAGGGAGCAATGAGCAGTTCTTC.

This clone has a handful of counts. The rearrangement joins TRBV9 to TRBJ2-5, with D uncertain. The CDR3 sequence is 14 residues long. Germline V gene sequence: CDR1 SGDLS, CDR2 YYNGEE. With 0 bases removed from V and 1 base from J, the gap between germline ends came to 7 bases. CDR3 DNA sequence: TGTGCCAGCAGCGTAGGGTCTAGCCAAGAGACCCAGTACTTC. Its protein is CASSVGSSQETQYF.

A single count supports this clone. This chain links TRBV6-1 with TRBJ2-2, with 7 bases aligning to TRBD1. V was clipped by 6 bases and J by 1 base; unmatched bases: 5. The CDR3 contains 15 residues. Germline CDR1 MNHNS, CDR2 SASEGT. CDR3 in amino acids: CASRVRTGNTGELFF. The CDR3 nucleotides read TGTGCCAGCAGGGTTCGGACAGGGAACACCGGGGAGCTGTTTTTT.

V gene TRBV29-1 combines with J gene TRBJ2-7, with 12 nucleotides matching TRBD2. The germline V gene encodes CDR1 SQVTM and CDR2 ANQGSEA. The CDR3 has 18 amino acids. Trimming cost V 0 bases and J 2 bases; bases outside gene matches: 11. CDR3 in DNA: TGCAGCGTTGAAGATCCCGCTAGCGGGAGGGCTGGAACCTACGAGCAGTACTTC. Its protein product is CSVEDPASGRAGTYEQYF.

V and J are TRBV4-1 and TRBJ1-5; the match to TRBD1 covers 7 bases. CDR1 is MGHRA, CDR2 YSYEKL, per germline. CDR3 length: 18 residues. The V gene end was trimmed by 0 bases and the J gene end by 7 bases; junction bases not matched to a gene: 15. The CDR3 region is CASSQETGLTHSWQPQHF. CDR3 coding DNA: TGCGCCAGCAGCCAAGAGACAGGGCTCACCCACTCTTGGCAGCCCCAGCATTTT.

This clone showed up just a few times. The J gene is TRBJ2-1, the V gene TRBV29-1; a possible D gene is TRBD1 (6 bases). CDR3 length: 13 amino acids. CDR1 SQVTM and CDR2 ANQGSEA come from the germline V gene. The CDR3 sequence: CTLDRPSYNEQFF. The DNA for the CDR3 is TGCACCCTGGACAGACCCTCCTACAATGAGCAGTTCTTC.

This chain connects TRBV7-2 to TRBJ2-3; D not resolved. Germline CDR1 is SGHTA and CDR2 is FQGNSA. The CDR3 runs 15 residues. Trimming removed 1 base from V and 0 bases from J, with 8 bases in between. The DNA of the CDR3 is TGTGCCAGCAGCTTAGGGCTAGGTAGCACAGATACGCAGTATTTT. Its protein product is CASSLGLGSTDTQYF. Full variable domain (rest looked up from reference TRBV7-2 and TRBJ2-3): GAGVSQSPSNKVTEKGKDVELRCDPISGHTALYWYRQSLGQGLEFLIYFQGNSAPDKSGLPSDRFSAERTGGSVSTLTIQRTQQEDSAVYLCASSLGLGSTDTQYFGPGTRLTVL.

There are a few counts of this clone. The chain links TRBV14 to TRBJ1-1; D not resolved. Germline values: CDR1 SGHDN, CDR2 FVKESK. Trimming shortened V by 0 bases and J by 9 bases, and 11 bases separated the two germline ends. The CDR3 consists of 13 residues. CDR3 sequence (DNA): TGTGCCAGCAGCCAAGATCTTGTCCAAAAAGCTTTCTTT. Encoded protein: CASSQDLVQKAFF. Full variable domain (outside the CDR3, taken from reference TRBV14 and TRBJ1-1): EAGVTQFPSHSVIEKGQTVTLRCDPISGHDNLYWYRRVMGKEIKFLLHFVKESKQDESGMPNNRFLAERTGGTYSTLKVQPAELEDSGVYFCASSQDLVQKAFFGQGTRLTVV.

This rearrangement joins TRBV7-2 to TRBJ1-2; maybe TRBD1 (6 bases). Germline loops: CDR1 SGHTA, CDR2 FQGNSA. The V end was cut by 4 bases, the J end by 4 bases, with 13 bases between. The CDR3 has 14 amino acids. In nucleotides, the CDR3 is TGTGCCAGCAGCTCCACAGGGCCTGTCTATGGCTACACCTTC. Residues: CASSSTGPVYGYTF.

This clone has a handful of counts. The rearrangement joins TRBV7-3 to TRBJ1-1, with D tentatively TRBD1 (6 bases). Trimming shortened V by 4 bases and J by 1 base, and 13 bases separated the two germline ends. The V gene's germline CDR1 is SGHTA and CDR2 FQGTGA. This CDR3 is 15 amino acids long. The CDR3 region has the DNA TGTGCCAGCAGCTCGACCGGGACACCGAACACTGAAGCTTTCTTT. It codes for CASSSTGTPNTEAFF.

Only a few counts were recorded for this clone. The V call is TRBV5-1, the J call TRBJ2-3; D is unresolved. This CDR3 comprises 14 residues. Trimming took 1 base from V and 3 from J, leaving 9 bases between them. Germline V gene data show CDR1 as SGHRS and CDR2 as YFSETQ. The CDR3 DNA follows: TGCGCCAGCAGCTTGCCCAAAGGAACAGATACGCAGTATTTT. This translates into CASSLPKGTDTQYF.

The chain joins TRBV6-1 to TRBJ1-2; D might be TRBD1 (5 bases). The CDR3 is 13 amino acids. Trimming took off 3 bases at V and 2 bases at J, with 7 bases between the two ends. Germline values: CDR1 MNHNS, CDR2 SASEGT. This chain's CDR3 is CASSEPGNYGYTF. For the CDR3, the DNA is TGTGCCAGCAGTGAGCCAGGGAACTATGGCTACACCTTC.

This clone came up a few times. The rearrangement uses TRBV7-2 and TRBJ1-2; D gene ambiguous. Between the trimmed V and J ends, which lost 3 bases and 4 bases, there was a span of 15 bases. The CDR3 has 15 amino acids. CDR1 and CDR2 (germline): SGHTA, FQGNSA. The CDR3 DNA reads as TGTGCCAGCAGCTTTGGGTTTATGAGGCCCTATGGCTACACCTTC. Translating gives CASSFGFMRPYGYTF.

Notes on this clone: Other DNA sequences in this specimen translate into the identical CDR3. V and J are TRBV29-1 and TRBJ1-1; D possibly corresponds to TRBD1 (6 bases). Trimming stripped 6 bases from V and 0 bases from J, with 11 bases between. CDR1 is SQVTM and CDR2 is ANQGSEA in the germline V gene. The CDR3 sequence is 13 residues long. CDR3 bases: TGCAGCGTGGGTACAGGGATGAACACTGAAGCTTTCTTT. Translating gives CSVGTGMNTEAFF.

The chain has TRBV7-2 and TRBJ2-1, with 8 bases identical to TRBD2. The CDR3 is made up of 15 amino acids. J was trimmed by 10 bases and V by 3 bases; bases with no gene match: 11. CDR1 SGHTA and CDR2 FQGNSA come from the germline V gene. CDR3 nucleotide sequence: TGTGCCAGCAGCTTCAACGGGGTGATAGCGGGAGAGCAGTTCTTC. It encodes CASSFNGVIAGEQFF. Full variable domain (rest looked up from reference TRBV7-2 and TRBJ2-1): GAGVSQSPSNKVTEKGKDVELRCDPISGHTALYWYRQSLGQGLEFLIYFQGNSAPDKSGLPSDRFSAERTGGSVSTLTIQRTQQEDSAVYLCASSFNGVIAGEQFFGPGTRLTVL.

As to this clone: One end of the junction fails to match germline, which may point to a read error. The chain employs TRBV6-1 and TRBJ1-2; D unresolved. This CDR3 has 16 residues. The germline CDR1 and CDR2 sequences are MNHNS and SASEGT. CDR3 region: CAISESRKGTNYGYTF. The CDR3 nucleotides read TGTGCCATCAGTGAGTCGAGGAAGGGTACGAACTATGGCTACACCTTC.

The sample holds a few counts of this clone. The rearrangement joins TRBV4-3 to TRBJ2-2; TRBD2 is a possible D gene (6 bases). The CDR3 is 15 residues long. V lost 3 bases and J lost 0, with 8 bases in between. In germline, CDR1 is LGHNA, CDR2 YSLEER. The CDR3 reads CASSHGTANTGELFF. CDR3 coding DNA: TGCGCCAGCAGCCACGGGACTGCGAACACCGGGGAGCTGTTTTTT.